The text below deals with one T cell receptor (beta chain). Its antigen is as yet unknown. These data originate in a study of naive and memory T cell subsets. Study-level results: TCR transcript changes with activation or differentiation may affect this RNA method.

Four PCR rounds used nested alpha and beta constant region primers plus the SP2 primer. TCRdb used MiXCR to reprocess the 5' RACE reads, holding one entry per CDR3 protein. The table includes 30,000 to 40,000 distinct CDR3 sequences, over 15% detected once. An oligonucleotide containing a UMI was ligated to the 3' end of TCR cDNA. Whole-blood samples were under 3 ml of peripheral blood from healthy adult volunteers. CDR3 length: 15 residues. V lost 4 bases and J lost 5, with 17 bases in between. Germline-derived CDR1 and CDR2 are MNHEY and SVGAGI. The chain uses TRBV6-5 and TRBJ1-2; D ambiguous. The clonotype comes from a female donor in good health. In DNA form, the CDR3 reads TGTGCCAGCAGTTCCCACCTCGTTAAGGAGTATGGCTACACCTTC. This codes for CASSSHLVKEYGYTF.